This entry lists 15 T cell receptor beta chains sequenced from one sample in a study of shared clonotypes between healthy human individuals. Assay used: immunoSEQ multiplex PCR; TCRdb lists only in-frame clones, some missing. Here the sample spans nearly 2 million clones, roughly 94% being singletons. Naive CD8 cells, CD45RO-negative and positively selected for CCR7, excluded terminally differentiated effector memory CD45RA+ cells. The sample was naive CD8+ T cells sorted from blood. Receptors originate from a man aged 18-30 years in good health.

This chain links TRBV9 with TRBJ1-2, with unresolved D. Germline CDR1 reads SGDLS; CDR2 reads YYNGEE. This CDR3 spans 12 amino acids. V lost 1 base and J 1 base, leaving 2 bases between the germline ends. Written as DNA, the CDR3 is TGTGCCAGCAGCGTATATAACTATGGCTACACCTTC. It translates to CASSVYNYGYTF.

This clone was seen only once. A much larger clone differs by one base, so this may be a read error. Other DNA sequences within the sample encode an identical CDR3. The chain's CDR3 is CASSDTYEQYF. CDR3 nucleotides: TGTGCCAGCAGTGACACCTACGAGCAGTACTTC. The rearrangement uses TRBV25-1 and TRBJ2-7; no definite D call. V was pared by 3 bases and J by 2 bases, with 2 bases between. Germline CDR1 MGHDK, CDR2 SYGVNS. The CDR3 is made up of 11 amino acids.

This clone was counted once. The rearrangement links TRBV9 to TRBJ2-2, with no clear D. The germline V gene encodes CDR1 SGDLS and CDR2 YYNGEE. The CDR3 runs to 13 residues. The V end was cut by 3 bases, the J end by 5 bases, with 8 bases between. Written as DNA, the CDR3 is TGTGCCAGCAGCGCCGGCTCAACCGGGGAGCTGTTTTTT. Amino acids: CASSAGSTGELFF.

The V call is TRBV29-1, the J call TRBJ2-7, with D unresolved. Germline CDR1 and CDR2: SQVTM and ANQGSEA. The CDR3 totals 12 residues. V was pared by 0 bases and J by 3 bases, with 6 bases between. The CDR3: CSVEDSYYEQYF. CDR3 DNA: TGCAGCGTTGAAGACAGTTACTACGAGCAGTACTTC.

This clone appeared once. V and J are TRBV25-1 and TRBJ2-3; weak D call: TRBD2 (7 bases). CDR3 length equals 14 residues. V lost 8 bases to trimming and J lost 4 bases, with 16 bases between them. Germline CDR1 reads MGHDK; CDR2 reads SYGVNS. The CDR3 sequence: CASGSGGPADTQYF. The CDR3 DNA reads TGTGCCAGCGGGTCCGGGGGGCCAGCAGATACGCAGTATTTT. Full variable domain (outside the CDR3, taken from reference TRBV25-1 and TRBJ2-3): EADIYQTPRYLVIGTGKKITLECSQTMGHDKMYWYQQDPGMELHLIHYSYGVNSTEKGDLSSESTVSRIRTEHFPLTLESARPSHTSQYLCASGSGGPADTQYFGPGTRLTVL.

The chain uses TRBV2 and TRBJ2-7; 7 bases fit TRBD1. J was trimmed by 4 bases and V by 6 bases; bases with no gene match: 3. Germline-derived CDR1 and CDR2 are SNHLY and FYNNEI. This CDR3 has 12 residues. The CDR3 loop reads CASSIRGYEQYF. The CDR3, as DNA: TGTGCCAGCAGCATCAGGGGGTACGAGCAGTACTTC.

This rearrangement joins TRBV4-1 to TRBJ2-6; D is perhaps TRBD1 (6 bases). The CDR3 consists of 14 residues. The ends were cut back, 8 bases at V and 3 bases at J, with 11 bases in the middle. Germline CDR1 MGHRA, CDR2 YSYEKL. Here the CDR3 reads CASSGAIGANVLTF. The CDR3, as DNA: TGCGCCAGCTCAGGGGCGATTGGGGCCAACGTCCTGACTTTC.

This clone was seen once. This chain links TRBV27 with TRBJ2-2, with TRBD1 matching over 7 bases. The germline gives CDR1 MNHEY, CDR2 SMNVEV (reference sequence). V gave up 6 bases and J gave up 7 bases; unmatched junction bases: 11. The CDR3 loop spans 15 amino acids. This CDR3 reads CASRGPQGPRGELFF. The CDR3 region has the DNA TGTGCCAGCAGGGGACCACAGGGGCCCCGCGGGGAGCTGTTTTTT.

The DNA for the CDR3 is TGCAGCGTTGTCCCGCGGTCCGTGGGGGGGACGTGGTCCTACAATGAGCAGTTCTTC. Protein product: CSVVPRSVGGTWSYNEQFF. This rearrangement joins TRBV29-1 to TRBJ2-1, with TRBD2 identical over 7 bases. The CDR3 is made up of 19 amino acids. Germline CDR1 and CDR2: SQVTM and ANQGSEA. J gave up 1 base and V 4 bases, and 19 bases lay outside the gene matches.

V and J are TRBV25-1 and TRBJ1-2; 9 bases agree with TRBD1. Germline lookup yields CDR1 MGHDK and CDR2 SYGVNS. CDR3 length: 13 residues. The trim removed 10 bases at V and 2 bases at J, leaving 5 bases unmatched. The CDR3 reads CATRTGENYGYTF. Written as DNA, the CDR3 is TGTGCCACCAGGACAGGGGAGAACTATGGCTACACCTTC.

The rearrangement joins TRBV5-1 to TRBJ1-2; no clear D. CDR3 size: 15 residues. Germline CDR1 SGHRS, CDR2 YFSETQ. Trimming took off 3 bases at V and 4 bases at J, with 16 bases between the two ends. The CDR3 region has the DNA TGCGCCAGCAGCTCAGGAGAGGGCGCCGGCTATGGCTACACCTTC. It encodes CASSSGEGAGYGYTF. Variable domain in full (rest from reference TRBV5-1 and TRBJ1-2): KAGVTQTPRYLIKTRGQQVTLSCSPISGHRSVSWYQQTPGQGLQFLFEYFSETQRNKGNFPGRFSGRQFSNSRSEMNVSTLELGDSALYLCASSSGEGAGYGYTFGSGTRLTVV.

J is TRBJ2-1 and V is TRBV23-1; either TRBD1 or TRBD2 may fit D (5 bases each). TRBV23-1 is designated an ORF whose function remains uncertain. The CDR3 extends over 13 amino acids. Trimming pared 0 bases from V and 7 bases from J, leaving 7 bases between. The CDR3 coding sequence is TGCGCCAGCAGTCAATCAGGGGAGAATGAGCAGTTCTTC. Translation gives CASSQSGENEQFF.

This clone was seen only once. The CDR3 DNA is TGTGCCAGCAGCCTCCAGGGTGGCGGCCCTGAAGCTTTCTTT. Its translation: CASSLQGGGPEAFF. The rearrangement links TRBV14 to TRBJ1-1; maybe TRBD1 (5 bases). The germline gives CDR1 SGHDN, CDR2 FVKESK. Trimming took 4 bases from V and 6 from J, leaving 15 bases between them. This CDR3 comprises 14 residues.

This clone was counted a single time. The chain combines TRBV7-9 with TRBJ2-7; D ambiguous. Germline V gene lookup returns CDR1 SEHNR and CDR2 FQNEAQ (reference sequence). CDR3 size: 12 residues. The V end was cut by 2 bases, the J end by 6 bases, with 8 bases between. The DNA of the CDR3 is TGTGCCAGCAGCTTAAGGGCTTCCGAGCAGTACTTC. It specifies CASSLRASEQYF.

The chain has TRBV5-6 and TRBJ1-4; possible D gene TRBD1, 6 bases. The V and J ends lost 1 base and 2 bases respectively, with 9 bases between them. The germline gives CDR1 SGHDT, CDR2 YYEEEE. The CDR3 consists of 15 residues. The CDR3 loop is CASSLMQGTNEKLFF. The CDR3 region has the DNA TGTGCCAGCAGCTTGATGCAGGGGACTAATGAAAAACTGTTTTTT.